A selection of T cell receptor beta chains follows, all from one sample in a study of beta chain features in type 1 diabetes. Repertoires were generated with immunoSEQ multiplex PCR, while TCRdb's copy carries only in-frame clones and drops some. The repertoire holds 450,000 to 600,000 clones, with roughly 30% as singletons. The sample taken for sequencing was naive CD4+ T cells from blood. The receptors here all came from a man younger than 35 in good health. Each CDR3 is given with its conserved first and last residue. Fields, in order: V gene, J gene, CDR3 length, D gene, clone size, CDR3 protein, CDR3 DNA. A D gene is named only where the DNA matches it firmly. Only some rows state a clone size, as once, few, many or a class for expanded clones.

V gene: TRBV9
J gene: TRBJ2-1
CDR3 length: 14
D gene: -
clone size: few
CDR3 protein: CASSVAASYNEQFF
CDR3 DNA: TGTGCCAGCAGCGTAGCTGCGTCCTACAATGAGCAGTTCTTC

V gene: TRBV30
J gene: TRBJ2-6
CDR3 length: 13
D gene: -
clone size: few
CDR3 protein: CAWTVTGANVLTF
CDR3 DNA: TGTGCCTGGACCGTTACTGGGGCCAACGTCCTGACTTTC

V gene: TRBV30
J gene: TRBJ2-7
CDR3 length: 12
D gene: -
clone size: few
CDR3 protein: CAWSGDGYEQYF
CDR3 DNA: TGTGCCTGGAGCGGTGACGGGTACGAGCAGTACTTC

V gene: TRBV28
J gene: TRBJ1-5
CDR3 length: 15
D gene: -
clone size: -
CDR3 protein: CASSTRTGQSGGQHF
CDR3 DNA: TGTGCCAGCAGTACCCGGACGGGGCAATCGGGCGGCCAGCATTTT

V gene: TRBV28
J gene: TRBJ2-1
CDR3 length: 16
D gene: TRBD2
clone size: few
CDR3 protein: CASSGLAGGWDNEQFF
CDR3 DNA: TGTGCCAGCAGCGGACTAGCGGGAGGGTGGGACAATGAGCAGTTCTTC

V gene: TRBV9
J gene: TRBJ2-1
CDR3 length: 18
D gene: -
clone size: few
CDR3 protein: CASSVVYTSGAGSNEQFF
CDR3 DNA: TGTGCCAGCAGCGTAGTTTATACCTCCGGGGCGGGCAGCAATGAGCAGTTCTTC

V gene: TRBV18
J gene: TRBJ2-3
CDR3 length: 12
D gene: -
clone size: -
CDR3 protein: CASSPRADTQYF
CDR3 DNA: TGTGCCAGCTCACCACGGGCAGATACGCAGTATTTT

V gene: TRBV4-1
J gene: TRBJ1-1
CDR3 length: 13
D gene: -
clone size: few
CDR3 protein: CASSQEVEGEAFF
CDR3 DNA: TGCGCCAGCAGCCAGGAAGTAGAGGGTGAAGCTTTCTTT

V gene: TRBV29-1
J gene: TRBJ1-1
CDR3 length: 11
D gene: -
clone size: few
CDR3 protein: CSAATGIEAFF
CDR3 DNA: TGCAGCGCCGCAACAGGGATTGAAGCTTTCTTT

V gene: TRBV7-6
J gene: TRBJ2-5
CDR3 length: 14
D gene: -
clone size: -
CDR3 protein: CASNQYRDGETQYF
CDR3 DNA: TGTGCCAGCAACCAATACAGGGATGGAGAGACCCAGTACTTC

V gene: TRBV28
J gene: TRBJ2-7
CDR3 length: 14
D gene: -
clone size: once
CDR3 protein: CASRTPDTTYEQYF
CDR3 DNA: TGTGCCAGCAGGACCCCGGACACTACCTACGAGCAGTACTTC

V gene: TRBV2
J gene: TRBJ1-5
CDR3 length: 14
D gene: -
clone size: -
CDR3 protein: CASSSDRSNQPQHF
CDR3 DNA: TGTGCCAGCAGCTCGGATAGAAGCAATCAGCCCCAGCATTTT

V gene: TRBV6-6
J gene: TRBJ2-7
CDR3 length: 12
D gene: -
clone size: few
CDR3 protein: CASSSTSYEQYF
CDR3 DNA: TGTGCCAGCAGTTCCACTTCATACGAGCAGTACTTC

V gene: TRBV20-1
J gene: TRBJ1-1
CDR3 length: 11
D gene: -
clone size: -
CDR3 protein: CSVGGDTEAFF
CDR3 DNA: TGCAGTGTCGGGGGGGACACTGAAGCTTTCTTT

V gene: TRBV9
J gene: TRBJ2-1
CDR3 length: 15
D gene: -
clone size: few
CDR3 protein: CASSVGTSSYNEQFF
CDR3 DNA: TGTGCCAGCAGCGTAGGGACGAGCTCCTACAATGAGCAGTTCTTC

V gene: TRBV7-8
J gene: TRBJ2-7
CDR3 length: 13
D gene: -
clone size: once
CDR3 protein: CASSLVSPYEQYF
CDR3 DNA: TGTGCCAGCAGCTTAGTAAGTCCCTACGAGCAGTACTTC

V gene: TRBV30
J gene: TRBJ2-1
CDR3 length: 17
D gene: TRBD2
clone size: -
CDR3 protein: CAWSLRLAGWGYNEQFF
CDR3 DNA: TGTGCCTGGAGCCTCCGACTAGCGGGATGGGGGTACAATGAGCAGTTCTTC

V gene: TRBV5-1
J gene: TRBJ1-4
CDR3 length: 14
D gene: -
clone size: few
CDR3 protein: CASSLSPPARALFF
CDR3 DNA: TGCGCCAGCAGTCTTTCCCCGCCTGCGCGAGCGCTGTTTTTT

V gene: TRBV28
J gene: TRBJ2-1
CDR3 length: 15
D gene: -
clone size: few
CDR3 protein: CASNPGGSSYNEQFF
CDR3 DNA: TGTGCCAGCAACCCCGGAGGGAGCTCCTACAATGAGCAGTTCTTC

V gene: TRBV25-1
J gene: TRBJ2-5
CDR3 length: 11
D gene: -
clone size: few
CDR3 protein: CASKRGSDWYF
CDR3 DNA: TGTGCCAGCAAGAGGGGTTCGGATTGGTACTTC

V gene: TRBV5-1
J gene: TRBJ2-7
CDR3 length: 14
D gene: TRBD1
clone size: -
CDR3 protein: CASSFQTGPYEQYF
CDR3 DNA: TGCGCCAGCAGCTTCCAGACAGGGCCCTACGAGCAGTACTTC

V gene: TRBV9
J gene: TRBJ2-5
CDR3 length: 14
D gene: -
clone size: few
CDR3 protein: CASSPMGAQETQYF
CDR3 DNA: TGTGCCAGCAGCCCCATGGGGGCTCAAGAGACCCAGTACTTC

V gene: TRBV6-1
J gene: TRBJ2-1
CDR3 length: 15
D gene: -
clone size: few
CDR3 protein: CASSEVYRGNNEQFF
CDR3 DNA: TGTGCCAGCAGTGAGGTCTATCGGGGTAACAATGAGCAGTTCTTC

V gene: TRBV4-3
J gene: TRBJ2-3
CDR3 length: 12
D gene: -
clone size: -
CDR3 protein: CASSQDRRAQYF
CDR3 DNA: TGCGCCAGCAGCCAAGACCGAAGGGCGCAGTATTTT

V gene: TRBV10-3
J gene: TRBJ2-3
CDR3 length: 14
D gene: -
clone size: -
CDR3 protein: CAITGDSGADTQYF
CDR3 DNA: TGTGCCATCACGGGGGACAGCGGGGCAGATACGCAGTATTTT